This T cell receptor (beta chain) originates from a study of cytomegalovirus exposure and HLA in healthy donors listed by TCRdb under 2017. In terms of the full investigation: An earlier analysis of some 600 of the donors reported about 300 Gb of sequence data and around 100 million unique TCR beta sequences obtained from approximately 180 million T cells. Roughly 300 gigabases of sequencing data and approximately 93 million unique TCR sequences were included in an early release covering about 620 HLA-typed donors. The genetic ancestry cluster associated with self-reported Caucasian donors included about 81% of the roughly 390 genotyped donors. The study aimed to test whether cataloging public T cell receptors could reveal signatures of past pathogen exposure. The T cell repertoires of 550 to 850 subjects were profiled by immunosequencing and related to cytomegalovirus serostatus. Besides the first cohort of roughly 660 subjects, a separate validation cohort made up of around 120 different subjects was used. The study combined high-throughput TCR immunosequencing, statistical association of individual TCRs with disease status, and machine learning to predict cytomegalovirus infection status. In a later analysis, previously published TCR beta repertoires from about 670 donors were re-analyzed and high-resolution HLA genotyping was added so that TCR occurrence patterns could be studied. Rather than using new phenotypic data, the later analysis identified candidate immune exposures from TCR beta sequences and from how often those sequences occurred across donors. An earlier analysis of 587 of the donors used high-throughput TCR beta sequencing to judge whether each TCR beta V gene segment behaved as functional or pseudogenic. Donor age, sex, ethnicity and CMV serostatus were compiled together with the repertoire data. In a later genetic analysis, genome-wide SNP genotypes for about three fifths of the 666 donors were used, and that subset was treated as a discovery cohort. All discovery cohort repertoires had been generated using a single sequencing platform. Class I and class II HLA loci were covered by the typing at four-digit resolution. The number of donors typed differed by locus, with about 629-630 for A, B, C, DRB1 and DQB1, roughly 520 for DQA1, over 600 for DPA1, and 472 for DPB1. Several DR-DQ haplotypes were handled as single units for association and clustering, since linkage in the cohort was strong. Among almost 400 genotyped donors of the cohort, an average of 235,054 unique TCR beta nucleotide sequences were sequenced per donor, around 18% of them non-productive. Overall study outcomes, separate from this receptor: According to a later analysis, TCR association rates differed among HLA loci, with DRB1 alleles showing the most associated TCRs and HLA-C alleles showing the fewest. A later analysis found that most CMV-associated TCR beta chains appeared HLA-restricted, with HLA associations seemingly driven largely by CMV exposure. Three of the identified cytomegalovirus-associated TCR beta chains were confirmed in vitro to be specific for cytomegalovirus antigens. The classifier was reported to diagnose cytomegalovirus status with high specificity and sensitivity in both the original and validation cohorts. It was suggested by the authors that the approach could potentially be generalized to other disease states and immunological phenotypes. Sequencing depth was assumed to be roughly uniform across donors in the presence/absence analyses, though that assumption may not hold. A later genetic analysis associated a missense DCLRE1C variant with V-gene and J-gene trimming of TCR beta chains, and an independent cohort replicated the association. An earlier analysis of some 590 of the donors showed that most TCR beta V segments appeared in productive rearrangements either about 87% or about 30% of the time, which broadly matched IMGT annotations. At a false discovery rate of 0.05, a later analysis linked under 20,000 TCR beta sequences to specific HLA alleles. Compared with the approximately 670-donor mean, donors in an Asian-associated ancestry cluster had fewer N-insertions in productive TCRs, according to a later genetic analysis. Because HLA typing was missing for some donors at each locus, association tests included only the typed subset. Because counts were too low, roughly 16 rarely observed V segments, including chromosome 9 orphons, were excluded from the earlier analysis of under 650 of the donors. The cohort was sequenced for TCR beta chains only, and without alpha or paired-chain data the features that could be detected were limited. When HLA alleles, especially DR and DQ, strongly co-occurred, TCR associations were difficult to assign to individual alleles. Across donors, most TCR sequences were observed very rarely, whereas some public TCRs were present in many individuals. A cluster of highly shared sequence variants was judged likely to be a technical artifact of the sequencing pipeline. Compared with equally common non-associated chains, HLA-associated TCR beta chains in a later analysis were more clonally expanded and had lower generation probabilities. A further reported finding was that TCR beta sequences accurately predicted the HLA-A and HLA-B alleles for most subjects in the first cohort. In a later analysis, several top co-occurrence clusters were reported to appear linked to parvovirus B19, influenza, CMV and Epstein-Barr virus. Immune exposure information for the cohort was limited to CMV serostatus. In the study, 150 to 200 TCR beta chains were listed as associated with cytomegalovirus. Correlated functional status among segregating V segments might reflect linkage disequilibrium, but an unknown experimental factor could not be ruled out. Some IMGT-functional V segments, including TRBV6-2 and TRBV6-3, could not be distinguished by the 87-base-pair reads and were therefore excluded.

Points on this clone: What this receptor recognizes is not known. Base qualities are not provided; no much larger clone lies one nucleotide away.

The CDR3 numbers 12 residues from cysteine through phenylalanine. Only the CDR3 region is kept as DNA, spanning 36 bases read in frame from base 1. The junction carries 14 bases between V and J, which are trimmed by 5 bases and 10 bases respectively. Taken from the germline V gene (reference sequence), the CDR1 and CDR2 loops are SEHNR and FQNEAQ. The cohort consisted of 600 to 750 healthy bone marrow donors. At the time of sampling, every cohort member was nominally healthy, though immune exposures that went unrecorded were likely present. The donor was CMV seronegative and was included in the group of a few hundred seronegative cohort members. Each donor provided a peripheral blood sample, and peripheral blood mononuclear cells were used for TCR beta sequencing. Genomic DNA was extracted from the blood cell samples with the Qiagen DNeasy Blood Extraction Kit. Library method: the immunoSEQ multiplex PCR assay. A mixture of 60 forward primers for TCR Vbeta segments and 13 reverse primers for TCR Jbeta segments was used in the multiplex PCR. The CDR3 region of rearranged TCR beta genes was amplified from genomic DNA with a multiplex PCR assay. The amplified TCR beta libraries were sequenced on the Illumina HiSeq System as 87-base-pair reads. As for the authors' bioinformatics: A later analysis counted 75 million to 100 million unique TCR beta chains across the roughly 700 repertoires, and around 9.9 million of these chains were shared by at least two donors. Raw reads were error-corrected and collapsed into unique sequences by a nearest-neighbor algorithm in which closely related sequences were merged to remove PCR and sequencing errors. V, D and J gene segments were assigned by aligning CDR3 sequences to IMGT reference sequences. For a sequence to be retained, at least a six-nucleotide match to both a V gene segment and a J gene segment was required. Rearrangements were classified as productive when the CDR3 lacked stop codons and remained in frame with V and J, and all other rearrangements were classified as non-productive. CDR3 was defined according to IMGT convention as the region running from the second conserved V-encoded cysteine to the conserved J-encoded phenylalanine. The earlier analysis of some 600 of the donors excluded sequences that lacked an unambiguous match to a single V gene segment. In an earlier analysis of 450 to 700 of the donors, V segments were called functional above 56.7% productive rearrangements and were called segregating when the between-donor standard deviation exceeded 5%. A statistical classification framework was developed to diagnose cytomegalovirus status using the catalog of TCR beta chain sequences. V and J gene assignment, in a later analysis, came from comparing TCR nucleotide sequences with IMGT/GENE-DB human TR gene sequences. In a later analysis, CDR3 sequences and most-parsimonious VDJ recombination scenarios were assigned using the TCRdist pipeline. In a later analysis, each TCR beta chain was defined by its CDR3 amino acid sequence together with its V-gene family, and reads without a unique V-gene family were excluded. To address suspected cross-contamination and a sequencing artifact, a later analysis removed roughly 580 highly shared, low-generation-probability nucleotide sequences. For each public chain, a later analysis derived a clonal expansion index from normalized ranks of inferred template counts within each repertoire. In a later analysis, generation probabilities were computed using a VDJ recombination model fitted to out-of-frame rearrangements, and the results were checked against IGoR. Hypergeometric tests were used in a later analysis to score TCR-TCR, TCR-HLA and TCR-CMV co-occurrence, with a repertoire-size bias correction applied to the TCR pairs. A later analysis estimated false discovery rates by permuting HLA or CMV assignments 20 times. A later analysis grouped co-occurring TCRs with DBSCAN, adding TCRdist sequence similarity when clustering within HLA-allele-positive subsets. Co-occurrence clustering excluded repertoires with fewer than 30,000 or more than 120,000 public chains, plus five with anomalous nucleotide sharing. In TCRdb, the immuneACCESS table is reduced to in-frame sequences with V and J assigned. These tables do not hold every clone; where another copy was compared, an unresolved V gene accounts for under half, and the others remain unexplained. V, J and clone size derive from that table, while D and trimming were established from the DNA sequence. The sample table holds about 160,000 clones, of which less than 90% were seen once. In total, the top ten clones hold more than 0.85% of the sample.

The sample comprised PBMCs. The sequence is built from TRBV7-9 and TRBJ1-2; no D gene is confidently identified. This receptor was taken from a man younger than 45 in good health and CMV-seronegative. The encoded CDR3 is CASSAAKDYYTF. In nucleotide form, the sequence is TGTGCCAGCAGCGCCGCAAAGGACTACTACACCTTC.